The sequence of this T cell receptor beta chain was determined in a study of cytomegalovirus exposure and HLA in healthy donors. Overall study context: Samples from HLA-typed donors yielded about 85 million unique TCRs in an early data release.

It was with 60 Vbeta and 13 Jbeta primers that the PCR ran. The repertoire was sequenced with immunoSEQ multiplex PCR; TCRdb's copy has only in-frame clones and lacks some. The sample gives a few hundred thousand clones, about four fifths of which show up once; 2% to 2.5% is in the top ten. The CDR3 consists of 15 residues. The V and J ends lost 4 bases and 1 base respectively, with 14 bases between them. Germline values: CDR1 SGHRS, CDR2 YFSETQ. The V call is TRBV5-1, the J call TRBJ1-1; D may be TRBD1 (5 bases). Sample: PBMCs. This receptor was obtained from a woman between 40 and 50 years old in good health and CMV-seropositive. The CDR3, as DNA: TGCGCCAGCAGCCCCTATATCGGACAGAACACTGAAGCTTTCTTT. Translated: CASSPYIGQNTEAFF. The variable domain in full, completed from reference TRBV5-1 and TRBJ1-1, reads KAGVTQTPRYLIKTRGQQVTLSCSPISGHRSVSWYQQTPGQGLQFLFEYFSETQRNKGNFPGRFSGRQFSNSRSEMNVSTLELGDSALYLCASSPYIGQNTEAFFGQGTRLTVV.